The source of this T cell receptor (beta chain) is a study of T cells in Graves' hyperthyroidism and ophthalmopathy. On this clonotype: The germline gene is not matched at one end of the junction; a read error may be the cause.

RNA transcripts gave rise to amplified TCR beta CDR3 regions. Initially, a first-round RT-PCR of the TCR CDR3 employed the HTBI primer set. TCRdb used MiXCR to reprocess the multiplex PCR reads, holding one entry per CDR3 protein. The sample yields some 460,000 distinct CDR3 sequences, 15% to 18% seen once. This CDR3 is built from 15 residues. From germline, CDR1 is SGHKS and CDR2 YYEKEE (reference sequence). Sequencing was performed on blood. The sequence was collected from a woman between 18 and 30 years old with Graves' hyperthyroidism. The V and J genes are TRBV5-5 and TRBJ2-3; 8 nucleotides align to TRBD1. CDR3 residues: CAGSIGQGQVNTQYF. The CDR3 DNA reads TGTGCCGGCAGCATAGGACAGGGCCAAGTGAATACGCAGTATTTT.